This entry lists 24 T cell receptor beta chains sequenced from one sample in a study of blood T cell repertoires in COVID-19. The assay was immunoSEQ multiplex PCR, and TCRdb's table has in-frame clones only and misses some. The data hold under 250,000 clones, with roughly nine tenths observed a single time. Source material: PBMCs or T cells enriched from blood (not recorded which). The receptor set was obtained from a woman aged 18-29 years in a cohort exposed to, infected with or recovered from COVID-19 (not recorded which).

There are a few counts of this clone. The chain carries TRBV5-1 and TRBJ1-1; the D gene is possibly TRBD1 (6 bases). This CDR3 is 13 amino acids long. V lost 5 bases and J 3 bases, leaving 11 bases between the germline ends. Germline V CDR1 and CDR2: SGHRS, YFSETQ. The CDR3 region is CASRLDSDTEAFF. The CDR3 DNA is TGCGCCAGCAGGCTGGACAGTGACACTGAAGCTTTCTTT.

The J gene is TRBJ1-1, the V gene TRBV28, with TRBD1 identical over 10 bases. The V and J ends lost 4 bases and 10 bases, in that order; junction bases with no gene match: 12. Germline CDR1 MDHEN, CDR2 SYDVKM. CDR3 length: 15 residues. CDR3 bases: TGTGCCAGCAGTTCTCCGGGACAGGGGAAAAGTAGAGCTTTCTTT. It specifies CASSSPGQGKSRAFF.

This sequence joins TRBV2 and TRBJ1-5; no firm D call. Trimming took 5 bases from V and 4 from J, leaving 15 bases between them. The germline V gene encodes CDR1 SNHLY and CDR2 FYNNEI. This CDR3 is 15 amino acids long. The CDR3 nucleotides read TGTGCCAGCAGTAGAGAGGGAGATGGGAATCAGCCCCAGCATTTT. It translates to CASSREGDGNQPQHF. Together with reference TRBV2 and TRBJ1-5, the CDR3 gives the full variable domain: EPEVTQTPSHQVTQMGQEVILRCVPISNHLYFYWYRQILGQKVEFLVSFYNNEISEKSEIFDDQFSVERPDGSNFTLKIRSTKLEDSAMYFCASSREGDGNQPQHFGDGTRLSIL.

The rearrangement links TRBV10-1 to TRBJ2-1, with 7 positions matching TRBD1. The CDR3 consists of 13 residues. CDR1 and CDR2 from the germline V gene are WNHNN and SYGVQD (reference sequence). Trimming removed 6 bases from V and 4 bases from J; junction bases left unmatched: 3. CDR3 coding DNA: TGCGCCAGCAGCGGGACAGCATACAATGAGCAGTTCTTC. Protein sequence: CASSGTAYNEQFF.

This chain connects TRBV7-3 to TRBJ1-1, with a possible D match to TRBD1 (6 bases). This CDR3 comprises 12 residues. Trimming took 5 bases from V and 10 from J, leaving 14 bases between them. Germline V gene sequence: CDR1 SGHTA, CDR2 FQGTGA. The CDR3 here is CASSLAGGAAFF. The CDR3 DNA follows: TGTGCCAGCAGCCTTGCGGGGGGCGCAGCTTTCTTT.

The chain is built from TRBV7-9 and TRBJ1-1; no firm D call. V gave up 6 bases and J gave up 2 bases, with 13 bases separating them. The CDR3 runs 14 residues. Germline loops: CDR1 SEHNR, CDR2 FQNEAQ (reference sequence). The CDR3 bases are TGTGCCAGCAGACCTGGGAGCCCTAACACTGAAGCTTTCTTT. Amino acids: CASRPGSPNTEAFF.

This clone has a single count. This chain uses TRBV30 with TRBJ2-7, with 9 bases lining up with TRBD1. V dropped 4 bases and J dropped 5; count of bases not matched to a gene: 3. Germline-derived CDR1 and CDR2 are GTSNPN and SVGIG (reference sequence). The CDR3 spans 12 residues. CDR3 bases: TGTGCCTGGAACAGGGGGCTCAACGAGCAGTACTTC. Amino acids: CAWNRGLNEQYF.

V gene TRBV11-2 combines with J gene TRBJ1-1, with TRBD1 identical over 7 bases. The CDR3 contains 15 residues. Germline V lookup: CDR1 SGHAT, CDR2 FQNNGV. Trimming at V came to 6 bases and at J to 6 bases, leaving 13 bases not matched to a gene. The CDR3 DNA reads TGTGCCAGCAGACCGTCCGACAGGGTCTTCTCTGAAGCTTTCTTT. This gives the protein CASRPSDRVFSEAFF.

This clone was counted a single time. The chain uses TRBV19 and TRBJ2-1, with D possibly being TRBD2 (6 bases). Germline values: CDR1 LNHDA, CDR2 SQIVND (reference sequence). Trimming pared 3 bases from V and 7 bases from J, leaving 16 bases between. The CDR3 loop spans 15 amino acids. CDR3 region: CASSIRVAVRNEQFF. The CDR3, as DNA: TGTGCCAGTAGTATTCGGGTAGCGGTAAGGAATGAGCAGTTCTTC.

This chain connects TRBV5-1 to TRBJ1-2; D is undetermined. Germline CDR1 reads SGHRS; CDR2 reads YFSETQ. CDR3 length: 14 amino acids. V lost 0 bases, J lost 7 bases, and 13 bases lay in between. The CDR3 nucleotides are TGCGCCAGCAGCTTGGAGGGCTTCACTAGTGGCTACACCTTC. Protein product: CASSLEGFTSGYTF. The full variable domain, its missing parts supplied by reference TRBV5-1 and TRBJ1-2, is KAGVTQTPRYLIKTRGQQVTLSCSPISGHRSVSWYQQTPGQGLQFLFEYFSETQRNKGNFPGRFSGRQFSNSRSEMNVSTLELGDSALYLCASSLEGFTSGYTFGSGTRLTVV.

The chain employs TRBV3-1 (or the pseudogene TRBV3-2) and TRBJ1-3, with TRBD1 as a possible D gene (6 bases). The V end was cut by 0 bases, the J end by 3 bases, with 9 bases between. The germline V gene encodes CDR1 LGHDT and CDR2 YNNKEL (reference sequence). The CDR3 contains 15 residues. The CDR3 coding sequence is TGTGCCAGCAGCCAAGATCGGACAGTTGGAAACACCATATATTTT. Its translation is CASSQDRTVGNTIYF.

The chain recombines TRBV2 with TRBJ2-2, with 9 bases aligning to TRBD2. Germline V gives CDR1 SNHLY, CDR2 FYNNEI. The CDR3 is made up of 14 amino acids. J lost 5 bases, V lost 8 bases, and 6 bases had no gene match. The CDR3: CASGAGGPTGELFF. The CDR3 DNA is TGTGCCAGCGGGGCGGGAGGGCCGACCGGGGAGCTGTTTTTT.

The chain recombines TRBV15 with TRBJ2-5; a possible D gene is TRBD2 (6 bases). Per the germline V gene, CDR1 is LNHNV and CDR2 is YYDKDF (reference sequence). The CDR3 runs to 15 residues. The germline V and J ends were trimmed by 1 base and 2 bases, with 11 bases remaining between them. The CDR3 reads CATSRGTGRQETQYF. DNA of the CDR3: TGTGCCACCAGCAGAGGGACCGGGAGACAAGAGACCCAGTACTTC.

The chain joins TRBV12-3 or TRBV12-4 to TRBJ1-1, with 7 nucleotides matching TRBD1. After removal of 8 bases from V and 3 bases from J, the junction contained 3 bases not matched to a gene. The CDR3 spans 12 residues. The DNA for the CDR3 is TGTGCCAGCCGCCAGGGGGACACTGAAGCTTTCTTT. Residues: CASRQGDTEAFF.

In regard to this clone: Other DNA sequences in this sample translate to the same CDR3. V gene TRBV2 combines with J gene TRBJ2-3; unclear D gene. Germline V gene sequence: CDR1 SNHLY, CDR2 FYNNEI. V was shortened by 2 bases and J by 0 bases, with 6 bases between the two germline ends. The CDR3 has 14 residues. For the CDR3, the DNA is TGTGCCAGCAGTGAACTAGTTAGCACAGATACGCAGTATTTT. Translating gives CASSELVSTDTQYF.

This clone was recorded a few times. The CDR3 sequence: CASSPEGEGNEQFF. Here the CDR3 DNA reads TGTGCCAGCAGTCCCGAGGGGGAGGGCAATGAGCAGTTCTTC. This chain uses TRBV6-4 with TRBJ2-1, with D possibly being TRBD2 (7 bases). Germline V lookup: CDR1 MRHNA, CDR2 SNTAGT. Trimming removed 5 bases at V and 6 bases at J, with 14 bases between. CDR3 length: 14 amino acids.

The chain carries TRBV5-6 and TRBJ1-2; D perhaps matches TRBD1 (6 bases). V was pared by 3 bases and J by 8 bases, with 11 bases between. The CDR3 sequence is 12 residues long. The germline V gene has CDR1 SGHDT and CDR2 YYEEEE. The CDR3 loop is CASSYRTEGYTF. The CDR3 region has the DNA TGTGCCAGCAGCTACCGGACAGAAGGCTACACCTTC.

This clone was counted a single time. This chain joins TRBV27 and TRBJ2-1; D perhaps matches TRBD1 (5 bases). With 8 bases removed from V and 0 bases from J, the gap between germline ends came to 14 bases. The CDR3 consists of 15 residues. The germline V gene has CDR1 MNHEY and CDR2 SMNVEV (reference sequence). The CDR3 DNA reads TGTGCCAGCGCCCTTCAAAGGGGCTCCTACAATGAGCAGTTCTTC. This translates into CASALQRGSYNEQFF.

The gene calls are TRBV7-2 and TRBJ2-5; 7 nucleotides agree with TRBD2. The V segment lost 1 base and the J segment 5 bases; nucleotides outside the gene matches: 10. The CDR3 covers 16 residues. Germline V gives CDR1 SGHTA, CDR2 FQGNSA. CDR3 region: CASSLVGGRRGETQYF. In nucleotides, the CDR3 is TGTGCCAGCAGCTTAGTGGGCGGTCGGCGGGGGGAGACCCAGTACTTC.

This sequence joins TRBV6-5 and TRBJ1-2; 7 bases match TRBD1. Germline V gene data show CDR1 as MNHEY and CDR2 as SVGAGI. V trimming: 7 bases; J trimming: 3 bases; junction bases outside the gene matches: 8. The CDR3 contains 14 residues. CDR3 protein: CASTPEGADYGYTF. CDR3 in DNA: TGTGCCAGCACCCCGGAGGGGGCTGACTATGGCTACACCTTC.

The chain is built from TRBV7-2 and TRBJ2-2, with 7 positions matching TRBD1. The CDR3 has 17 residues. V lost 1 base to trimming and J lost 3 bases; unmatched junction nucleotides: 8. Germline assignment: CDR1 SGHTA and CDR2 FQGNSA. The CDR3 DNA sequence: TGTGCCAGCAGCTTAGGAGGGGGCAGTTCCTACACCGGGGAGCTGTTTTTT. It codes for CASSLGGGSSYTGELFF.

This clone has just one count. The rearrangement links TRBV11-3 to TRBJ2-7; TRBD1 agrees at 9 bases. With 5 bases clipped from V and 6 bases from J, the junction kept 5 bases outside the gene matches. The CDR3 is 13 residues long. The germline CDR1 and CDR2 sequences are SGHNT and YENEEA. The CDR3, as DNA: TGTGCCAGCAGCCCAGGGACAGGGCGCGAGCAGTACTTC. Encoded protein: CASSPGTGREQYF.

The chain links TRBV28 to TRBJ2-2; no definite D call. Germline V gene data show CDR1 as MDHEN and CDR2 as SYDVKM. CDR3 length equals 16 residues. Trimming left V 3 bases short and J 0 bases short, with 11 bases between. The CDR3 reads CASSLVGYANTGELFF. The DNA for the CDR3 is TGTGCCAGCAGTTTGGTGGGCTACGCGAACACCGGGGAGCTGTTTTTT.

The V call is TRBV28, the J call TRBJ1-2; 7 bases agree with TRBD1. The CDR3 has 14 residues. V gave up 7 bases and J gave up 4 bases; unmatched junction bases: 9. The germline V gene has CDR1 MDHEN and CDR2 SYDVKM. The CDR3 is CASTTWDSTYGYTF. Here the CDR3 DNA reads TGTGCCAGCACCACCTGGGACAGTACCTATGGCTACACCTTC.